Listed here are 24 T cell receptor beta chains from one sample, sequenced in a study of CD8 T cells in Susac syndrome. Random hexamers were used to reverse transcribe the RNA input (about 0.5 to 1 ug). TCRdb re-called the immunoSEQ multiplex PCR reads through MiXCR, storing one row per CDR3 protein. The sample consists of about 140,000 distinct CDR3 sequences, about 94% of them appearing once. The source material was CD8+ T cells from PBMCs. All receptors derive from a human donor in good health.

This clonotype was found a few times. The chain combines TRBV5-1 with TRBJ2-7; TRBD1 aligns across 8 bases. In germline, CDR1 is SGHRS, CDR2 YFSETQ. This CDR3 has 14 residues. Trimming removed 0 bases from V and 5 bases from J; junction bases left unmatched: 4. This chain's CDR3 is CASSLGQGINEQYF. The CDR3 nucleotides read TGCGCCAGCAGCTTGGGACAGGGGATCAACGAGCAGTACTTC.

This clonotype was observed once. This chain uses TRBV28 with TRBJ2-7; no definite D call. This CDR3 has 12 amino acids. Per germline, CDR1 MDHEN and CDR2 SYDVKM. The ends were cut back, 1 base at V and 5 bases at J, with 6 bases in the middle. In DNA, the CDR3 is TGTGCCAGCAGTTTATTCCTCGACGAGCAGTACTTC. Protein sequence: CASSLFLDEQYF. Using reference TRBV28 and TRBJ2-7 for the parts outside the CDR3, the full variable domain is DVKVTQSSRYLVKRTGEKVFLECVQDMDHENMFWYRQDPGLGLRLIYFSYDVKMKEKGDIPEGYSVSREKKERFSLILESASTNQTSMYLCASSLFLDEQYFGPGTRLTVT.

This sequence joins TRBV30 and TRBJ2-1; D is unclear. V was pared by 3 bases and J by 8 bases, with 11 bases between. This CDR3 region has 12 residues. Germline V gene sequence: CDR1 GTSNPN, CDR2 SVGIG (reference sequence). Here the CDR3 reads CAWSHLQYEQFF. CDR3 bases: TGTGCCTGGAGCCACCTCCAGTATGAGCAGTTCTTC. Full variable domain (outside the CDR3, taken from reference TRBV30 and TRBJ2-1): SQTIHQWPATLVQPVGSPLSLECTVEGTSNPNLYWYRQAAGRGLQLLFYSVGIGQISSEVPQNLSASRPQDRQFILSSKKLLLSDSGFYLCAWSHLQYEQFFGPGTRLTVL.

The chain carries TRBV28 and TRBJ2-3; D remains ambiguous. Trimming shortened V by 5 bases and J by 6 bases, and 9 bases separated the two germline ends. CDR3 length: 12 residues. The germline CDR1 and CDR2 sequences are MDHEN and SYDVKM. CDR3 nucleotide sequence: TGTGCCAGCAGTCTCCCCGTCGATACGCAGTATTTT. Translated: CASSLPVDTQYF. The entire variable domain, with the rest obtained from reference TRBV28 and TRBJ2-3, is as follows: DVKVTQSSRYLVKRTGEKVFLECVQDMDHENMFWYRQDPGLGLRLIYFSYDVKMKEKGDIPEGYSVSREKKERFSLILESASTNQTSMYLCASSLPVDTQYFGPGTRLTVL.

The chain combines TRBV28 with TRBJ2-7, with TRBD2 matching 7 bases. The CDR3 loop spans 16 amino acids. The V gene end was trimmed by 2 bases and the J gene end by 1 base; junction bases not matched to a gene: 8. Per the germline V gene, CDR1 is MDHEN and CDR2 is SYDVKM. The CDR3 DNA follows: TGTGCCAGCAGTTTACCATCGACTAGCCCATCCTACGAGCAGTACTTC. Its protein product is CASSLPSTSPSYEQYF.

The rearrangement uses TRBV30 and TRBJ2-3; 9 bases are a match to TRBD2. V was clipped by 1 base and J by 0 bases; unmatched bases: 2. The germline V gene has CDR1 GTSNPN and CDR2 SVGIG (reference sequence). This CDR3 spans 15 amino acids. The CDR3 protein is CAWSALAGSTDTQYF. The CDR3 DNA reads TGTGCCTGGAGTGCGCTAGCGGGAAGCACAGATACGCAGTATTTT.

DNA for the CDR3: TGTGCCAGCAGTCTATTAGCCAAAAACATTCAGTACTTC. This codes for CASSLLAKNIQYF. The rearrangement uses TRBV28 and TRBJ2-4, with D unresolved. V lost 5 bases and J lost 0, with 5 bases in between. Germline assignment: CDR1 MDHEN and CDR2 SYDVKM. The CDR3 sequence is 13 residues long.

V and J are TRBV28 and TRBJ2-1; unclear D gene. The CDR3 loop spans 15 amino acids. The V end was cut by 2 bases, the J end by 0 bases, with 8 bases between. Germline V gene data show CDR1 as MDHEN and CDR2 as SYDVKM. CDR3 region: CASSLGDSSYNEQFF. CDR3 in DNA: TGTGCCAGCAGTTTAGGTGATAGCTCCTACAATGAGCAGTTCTTC.

This sequence joins TRBV4-2 and TRBJ2-7, with 8 bases that match TRBD2. The germline gives CDR1 LGHNA, CDR2 YNFKEQ. The CDR3 is 15 amino acids. The J segment lost 2 bases and the V segment lost 4 bases, leaving 7 bases of the junction unmatched. This CDR3 reads CASSPRGGKTYEQYF. The CDR3 DNA reads TGTGCCAGCAGCCCCCGGGGGGGGAAGACCTACGAGCAGTACTTC.

This clonotype has only one observation. CDR3 in amino acids: CASSLSRGDQPQHF. The DNA for the CDR3 is TGTGCCAGCAGTTTATCGAGAGGGGATCAGCCCCAGCATTTT. This chain links TRBV27 with TRBJ1-5; tentative D call: TRBD1 (5 bases). Germline-derived CDR1 and CDR2 are MNHEY and SMNVEV (reference sequence). This CDR3 has 14 residues. V was clipped by 0 bases and J by 5 bases, with 8 bases between them.

The chain carries TRBV29-1 and TRBJ2-7; D may be TRBD2 (5 bases). The V gene's germline CDR1 is SQVTM and CDR2 ANQGSEA. Trimming removed 0 bases from V and 4 bases from J, with 16 bases in between. The CDR3 is made up of 15 amino acids. This CDR3 is CSVEDLAGGLYEQYF. The CDR3 DNA is TGCAGCGTTGAAGATCTCGCAGGAGGACTTTACGAGCAGTACTTC.

This chain uses TRBV29-1 with TRBJ2-1, with a tentative D call TRBD1 (6 bases). V was shortened by 3 bases and J by 7 bases, with 10 bases between the two germline ends. The germline V gene encodes CDR1 SQVTM and CDR2 ANQGSEA. The CDR3 spans 12 residues. The CDR3 region is CSVEAGANEQFF. The CDR3 region has the DNA TGCAGCGTTGAGGCAGGGGCAAATGAGCAGTTCTTC.

The rearrangement joins TRBV29-1 to TRBJ2-1; TRBD1 might be the D (5 bases). Per germline, CDR1 SQVTM and CDR2 ANQGSEA. This CDR3 comprises 14 residues. Between the trimmed V and J ends, which lost 1 base and 4 bases, there was a span of 11 bases. CDR3 sequence reads: CSVEGPTAYNEQFF. As DNA, the CDR3 is TGCAGCGTTGAAGGTCCGACAGCTTACAATGAGCAGTTCTTC.

V and J are TRBV15 and TRBJ2-3, with 8 nucleotides matching TRBD2. V gave up 1 base and J gave up 7 bases; unmatched junction bases: 7. CDR1 is LNHNV and CDR2 is YYDKDF in the germline V gene (reference sequence). This CDR3 spans 15 amino acids. The CDR3 DNA follows: TGTGCCACCAGCAGAGTTGGAGCGGGAGAGAATACGCAGTATTTT. Amino acids: CATSRVGAGENTQYF.

This sequence joins TRBV5-4 and TRBJ1-2, with 7 positions matching TRBD1. This CDR3 has 15 residues. V trimming: 3 bases; J trimming: 3 bases; junction bases outside the gene matches: 8. Germline V gene sequence: CDR1 SGHNT, CDR2 YYREEE (reference sequence). Written as DNA, the CDR3 is TGTGCCAGCAGCTACAGGGGTGTCATGGACTATGGCTACACCTTC. It yields the protein CASSYRGVMDYGYTF.

The V call is TRBV9, the J call TRBJ2-2; 8 nucleotides line up with TRBD1. The CDR3 contains 16 residues. Germline lookup yields CDR1 SGDLS and CDR2 YYNGEE. V dropped 3 bases and J dropped 1; count of bases not matched to a gene: 5. CDR3 loop: CASSDPGQGNTGELFF. The CDR3, as DNA: TGTGCCAGCAGCGACCCTGGACAGGGGAACACCGGGGAGCTGTTTTTT.

This chain links TRBV20-1 with TRBJ1-1; no definite D call. Deletions cut 2 bases from V and 3 bases from J, with 7 bases between. Germline V gene lookup returns CDR1 DFQATT and CDR2 SNEGSKA (reference sequence). The CDR3 extends over 12 amino acids. This CDR3 reads CSARLGYTEAFF. CDR3 sequence (DNA): TGCAGTGCTAGACTGGGATACACTGAAGCTTTCTTT.

The V call is TRBV3-1, the J call TRBJ2-6; D unclear. The ends were cut back, 4 bases at V and 2 bases at J, with 6 bases in the middle. The V gene's germline CDR1 is LGHDT and CDR2 YNNKEL (reference sequence). This CDR3 is built from 14 residues. The CDR3 protein is CASSPVPGANVLTF. The CDR3, as DNA: TGTGCCAGCAGCCCGGTACCTGGGGCCAACGTCCTGACTTTC.

V gene TRBV3-1 combines with J gene TRBJ1-1, with 8 bases aligning to TRBD1. Germline V CDR1 and CDR2: LGHDT, YNNKEL (reference sequence). Losses at the gene ends were 1 base for V and 6 bases for J; bases not matched to a gene: 4. The length of the CDR3 is 14 residues. CDR3 in amino acids: CASSQVTGAPEAFF. For the CDR3, the DNA is TGTGCCAGCAGCCAAGTGACAGGGGCCCCTGAAGCTTTCTTT.

CDR3 sequence reads: CASSGKMGPISGGYTF. The CDR3 DNA reads as TGTGCCAGCAGCGGAAAGATGGGACCGATCAGTGGTGGCTACACCTTC. The chain employs TRBV9 and TRBJ1-2; D may be TRBD1 (5 bases). CDR3 length equals 16 residues. CDR1 SGDLS and CDR2 YYNGEE come from the germline V gene. V dropped 3 bases and J dropped 7 bases, with 22 bases sitting between them.

The chain links TRBV7-2 to TRBJ2-1; D is unclear. The CDR3 covers 16 residues. Germline loops: CDR1 SGHTA, CDR2 FQGNSA. The V gene lost 1 base and the J gene lost 5 bases, with 15 bases spanning the gap. CDR3 DNA sequence: TGTGCCAGCAGCTTAGTTCTAAATGAGTTCGACAATGAGCAGTTCTTC. Encoded protein: CASSLVLNEFDNEQFF.

The rearrangement links TRBV27 to TRBJ2-7; 9 nucleotides agree with TRBD1. V shed 4 bases and J 1 base; nucleotides not matched to a gene: 5. The CDR3 has 15 residues. Germline CDR1 is MNHEY and CDR2 is SMNVEV (reference sequence). CDR3: CASSYTGTGSYEQYF. The CDR3, as DNA: TGTGCCAGCAGTTACACCGGGACAGGGTCCTACGAGCAGTACTTC.

DNA of the CDR3: TGTGCCAGCAGCCAATGGCTAGACCAAGAGACCCAGTACTTC. The encoded protein is CASSQWLDQETQYF. The V call is TRBV14, the J call TRBJ2-5; D is undetermined. CDR1 is SGHDN, CDR2 FVKESK, per germline. The length of the CDR3 is 14 residues. V was pared by 2 bases and J by 0 bases, with 7 bases between.

The chain employs TRBV29-1 and TRBJ2-1; a weak D match, TRBD1 (5 bases). Germline lookup yields CDR1 SQVTM and CDR2 ANQGSEA. The length of the CDR3 is 13 residues. V lost 7 bases, J lost 0 bases, and 10 bases lay in between. CDR3 DNA sequence: TGCAGCGCGGACACGAGCTCCTACAATGAGCAGTTCTTC. Its translation is CSADTSSYNEQFF.